Presented here are 27 T cell receptor beta chains from one specimen sequenced in a study of T cells after yellow fever vaccination. TCRdb re-called the 5' RACE reads through MiXCR, storing one row per CDR3 protein. The sample has about 350,000 distinct CDR3 sequences, approximately 4% seen once; the top ten hold roughly 24%. This material consisted of PBMCs, taken 5 days after the yellow fever booster vaccination. The receptors shown here come from a man between 18 and 35 years old who received the YFV17D yellow fever vaccine.

The V gene is TRBV5-1, the J gene TRBJ2-5; 7 bases are shared with TRBD1. In germline, CDR1 is SGHRS, CDR2 YFSETQ. The J segment lost 0 bases and the V segment lost 3 bases, leaving 2 bases of the junction unmatched. The CDR3 contains 14 residues. CDR3 loop: CASSSTGDQETQYF. The CDR3 bases are TGCGCCAGCAGCTCTACAGGGGACCAAGAGACCCAGTACTTC.

The chain recombines TRBV20-1 with TRBJ1-1; D ambiguous. Germline loops: CDR1 DFQATT, CDR2 SNEGSKA (reference sequence). CDR3 length equals 13 residues. Trimming cost V 4 bases and J 1 base, with 10 bases left between them. CDR3 coding DNA: TGCAGTGCTACCGACCTCCCGAACACTGAAGCTTTCTTT. Translation gives CSATDLPNTEAFF.

The chain combines TRBV5-1 with TRBJ2-3; 15 positions match TRBD2. Germline CDR1 is SGHRS and CDR2 is YFSETQ. The CDR3 covers 17 residues. The V gene end was trimmed by 2 bases and the J gene end by 3 bases; junction bases not matched to a gene: 4. The CDR3 DNA reads TGCGCCAGCAGCTTAGGACTAGCGGGGGGGATAACAGATACGCAGTATTTT. It is translated as CASSLGLAGGITDTQYF.

This chain links TRBV18 with TRBJ2-7, with D perhaps TRBD1 (6 bases). This CDR3 has 14 residues. V lost 3 bases to trimming and J lost 5 bases, with 14 bases between them. CDR1 is KGHSH and CDR2 is LQKENI in the germline V gene. The CDR3 DNA reads as TGTGCCAGCTCACCTACCGGGACATTCGACGAGCAGTACGTC. This translates into CASSPTGTFDEQYV.

This clonotype was detected ten times or more. The chain is built from TRBV20-1 and TRBJ1-5; 11 positions match TRBD1. This CDR3 has 16 residues. The J segment lost 11 bases and the V segment lost 0 bases, leaving 12 bases of the junction unmatched. Germline values: CDR1 DFQATT, CDR2 SNEGSKA (reference sequence). The CDR3 bases are TGCAGTGCTAGAGATTTTTGGGGACAGGGGGAACGGGCCCAGCATTTT. Residues: CSARDFWGQGERAQHF.

This clonotype was seen a handful of times. The chain couples TRBV7-9 to TRBJ2-3; 10 bases match TRBD2. Germline CDR1 and CDR2: SEHNR and FQNEAQ (reference sequence). CDR3 length: 16 residues. Trimming removed 5 bases from V and 6 bases from J; junction bases left unmatched: 11. The chain's CDR3 is CASSLSSSGGRDTQYF. The CDR3 nucleotides are TGTGCCAGCAGCCTCAGCTCTAGCGGGGGACGGGATACGCAGTATTTT.

In its sample, this clonotype was seen many times. The chain is built from TRBV4-1 and TRBJ2-5; D is unresolved. CDR1 is MGHRA, CDR2 YSYEKL, per germline. Trimming took off 0 bases at V and 0 bases at J, with 17 bases between the two ends. CDR3 length equals 18 residues. The CDR3 reads CASSQDDYGIEYQETQYF. For the CDR3, the DNA is TGCGCCAGCAGCCAAGATGATTATGGAATTGAGTACCAAGAGACCCAGTACTTC.

The gene calls are TRBV7-9 and TRBJ2-7; 7 bases align to TRBD1. Unmatched junction bases numbered 8, after V lost 5 bases and J lost 4 bases. The V gene's germline CDR1 is SEHNR and CDR2 FQNEAQ (reference sequence). This CDR3 has 14 residues. The CDR3 region is CASSPLTGNYEQYV. For the CDR3, the DNA is TGTGCCAGCAGCCCTCTGACAGGGAATTACGAGCAGTACGTC.

V is TRBV20-1 and J is TRBJ1-5; TRBD1 matches 9 bases. The CDR3 runs 15 residues. Germline V CDR1 and CDR2: DFQATT, SNEGSKA (reference sequence). J was trimmed by 7 bases and V by 3 bases; bases with no gene match: 10. The CDR3 loop is CSASIWDRASQPQHF. In nucleotides, the CDR3 is TGCAGTGCTAGTATATGGGACAGGGCAAGCCAGCCCCAGCATTTT.

This clonotype showed up just a few times. The chain has TRBV29-1 and TRBJ2-7; D might be TRBD1 or TRBD2, each matching 5 bases. The CDR3 is 11 amino acids. The germline V gene has CDR1 SQVTM and CDR2 ANQGSEA. V lost 7 bases to trimming and J lost 5 bases, with 12 bases between them. CDR3: CSGGDVDEQYF. The CDR3 nucleotides read TGCAGCGGTGGGGACGTGGACGAGCAGTACTTC.

This clonotype was detected a few times. The chain couples TRBV6-2 or TRBV6-3 to TRBJ2-3; 9 bases map to TRBD2. V gave up 6 bases and J gave up 5 bases; unmatched junction bases: 6. The CDR3 has 14 residues. Germline values: CDR1 MNHEY, CDR2 SVGEGT. The DNA for the CDR3 is TGTGCCAGCAGAAGGACTAGCGTTGGAGATACGCAGTATTTT. It encodes CASRRTSVGDTQYF.

The chain carries TRBV7-2 and TRBJ2-4, with 7 nucleotides matching TRBD1. V lost 5 bases to trimming and J lost 2 bases; unmatched junction nucleotides: 6. Germline CDR1 reads SGHTA; CDR2 reads FQGNSA. The CDR3 runs 15 residues. In nucleotides, the CDR3 is TGTGCCAGCAGCCTAGGGGGCAGTACCAAAAACATTCAGTACTTC. Translating it yields CASSLGGSTKNIQYF. Full variable domain (remainder filled in from reference TRBV7-2 and TRBJ2-4): GAGVSQSPSNKVTEKGKDVELRCDPISGHTALYWYRQSLGQGLEFLIYFQGNSAPDKSGLPSDRFSAERTGGSVSTLTIQRTQQEDSAVYLCASSLGGSTKNIQYFGAGTRLSVL.

The V and J genes are TRBV12-3 or TRBV12-4 and TRBJ2-7; D not resolved. This CDR3 contains 11 residues. V was trimmed by 0 bases and J by 5 bases, leaving 2 bases between them. The chain's CDR3 is CASSLAHEQYF. In DNA form, the CDR3 reads TGTGCCAGCAGTTTAGCTCACGAGCAGTACTTC.

This clonotype was picked up many times. The J gene is TRBJ2-1, the V gene TRBV5-1, with a tentative D call TRBD1 (6 bases). The CDR3 contains 13 residues. V was pared by 4 bases and J by 7 bases, with 12 bases between. Germline CDR1 is SGHRS and CDR2 is YFSETQ. In DNA, the CDR3 is TGCGCCAGCAGCACCCCTCAGGGGAATGAGCAGTTCTTC. Amino acids: CASSTPQGNEQFF.

This chain links TRBV19 with TRBJ1-1; no clear D. The CDR3 spans 13 residues. In germline, CDR1 is LNHDA, CDR2 SQIVND (reference sequence). The V gene lost 8 bases and the J gene lost 2 bases, with 12 bases spanning the gap. This chain's CDR3 is CASAKQLNTEAFF. The CDR3 bases are TGTGCCAGTGCTAAACAGCTAAACACTGAAGCTTTCTTT.

This clonotype was recorded a few times. The chain has TRBV11-2 and TRBJ1-2, with TRBD1 matching 8 bases. J gave up 5 bases and V 7 bases, and 3 bases lay outside the gene matches. Germline V CDR1 and CDR2: SGHAT, FQNNGV. This CDR3 has 12 residues. The CDR3 DNA follows: TGTGCCAGCAATGGACAGGGATATGGCTACACCTTC. This sequence encodes CASNGQGYGYTF.

The genes are TRBV5-6 and TRBJ2-3; 10 nucleotides agree with TRBD1. The trim removed 4 bases at V and 8 bases at J, leaving 7 bases unmatched. The germline CDR1 and CDR2 sequences are SGHDT and YYEEEE. The CDR3 runs to 14 residues. The CDR3 sequence is CASSVGQGLGTQYF. The CDR3 DNA reads TGTGCCAGCAGCGTGGGACAGGGGCTGGGTACGCAGTATTTT.

This clonotype was recorded a few times. The rearrangement joins TRBV7-8 to TRBJ1-5; 7 bases align to TRBD1. Germline V lookup: CDR1 SGHVS, CDR2 FQNEAQ. This CDR3 has 14 residues. The V and J ends lost 5 bases and 5 bases, in that order; junction bases with no gene match: 6. The CDR3 loop is CASSQDRSYQPQHF. The DNA for the CDR3 is TGTGCCAGCAGCCAGGACAGGTCGTATCAGCCCCAGCATTTT.

This clonotype was found many times. The germline gene is not matched at one end of the junction; a read error may be the cause. The rearrangement joins TRBV3-1 to TRBJ1-6; D unresolved. Germline V CDR1 and CDR2: LGHDT, YNNKEL (reference sequence). The CDR3 length is 14 residues. CDR3 loop: CASSLTSSNSPLHF. The CDR3 nucleotides read TGTGCCAGCAGCCTTACATCCTCTAATTCACCCCTCCACTTT.

This clonotype was seen a few times. The rearrangement uses TRBV18 and TRBJ1-1; D ambiguous. V shed 2 bases and J shed 7 bases, with 11 bases lying between them. The CDR3 covers 13 residues. CDR1 is KGHSH and CDR2 is LQKENI in the germline V gene. The CDR3 loop reads CASSPGHGYEAFF. For the CDR3, the DNA is TGTGCCAGCTCACCAGGTCATGGCTATGAAGCTTTCTTT. Using reference TRBV18 and TRBJ1-1 for the parts outside the CDR3, the full variable domain is NAGVMQNPRHLVRRRGQEARLRCSPMKGHSHVYWYRQLPEEGLKFMVYLQKENIIDESGMPKERFSAEFPKEGPSILRIQQVVRGDSAAYFCASSPGHGYEAFFGQGTRLTVV.

On this clonotype itself: A read error may produce the germline difference seen at one junction end. V is TRBV7-2 and J is TRBJ2-3; D uncertain. Germline CDR1 is SGHTA and CDR2 is FQGNSA. CDR3 length: 11 amino acids. The CDR3 bases are TGTGCCAGCAGCCCTTTGTTGGCTCTGGATTTT. This encodes CASSPLLALDF. Filled out from reference TRBV7-2 and TRBJ2-3, the complete variable domain reads GAGVSQSPSNKVTEKGKDVELRCDPISGHTALYWYRQSLGQGLEFLIYFQGNSAPDKSGLPSDRFSAERTGGSVSTLTIQRTQQEDSAVYLCASSPLLALDFGPGTRLTVL.

Many counts were recorded for this clonotype. The genes are TRBV7-2 and TRBJ2-7; 7 nucleotides agree with TRBD2. Trimming at V came to 2 bases and at J to 4 bases, leaving 2 bases not matched to a gene. CDR1 and CDR2 (germline): SGHTA, FQGNSA. The CDR3 is 13 amino acids. CDR3 sequence (DNA): TGTGCCAGCAGCTTACAGCGGGGTTACGAGCAGTACTTC. Translation: CASSLQRGYEQYF.

This clonotype was detected a few times. The chain couples TRBV7-2 to TRBJ1-5; D is perhaps TRBD1 (5 bases). The ends were cut back, 4 bases at V and 2 bases at J, with 12 bases in the middle. CDR1 is SGHTA, CDR2 FQGNSA, per germline. The CDR3 runs to 15 residues. The CDR3 region has the DNA TGTGCCAGCAGCTGGAGCGGGACTGGCAATCAGCCCCAGCATTTT. This gives the protein CASSWSGTGNQPQHF.

This clonotype was recorded at least ten times. V gene TRBV12-3 or TRBV12-4 combines with J gene TRBJ2-7, with D possibly being TRBD2 (6 bases). Between the trimmed V and J ends, which lost 6 bases and 1 base, there was a span of 10 bases. There are 13 residues in the CDR3. Here the CDR3 reads CASSLGGSYEQYF. The CDR3 nucleotides read TGTGCCAGCAGCTTGGGGGGATCCTACGAGCAGTACTTC.

At least ten counts were recorded for this clonotype. The J gene is TRBJ2-5, the V gene TRBV27; D remains ambiguous. This CDR3 spans 11 amino acids. V was shortened by 11 bases and J by 5 bases, with 12 bases between the two germline ends. The germline V gene encodes CDR1 MNHEY and CDR2 SMNVEV (reference sequence). The CDR3 here is CACRLPETQYF. DNA for the CDR3: TGTGCCTGCCGGCTCCCGGAGACCCAGTACTTC.

This clonotype was recorded a few times. The chain couples TRBV7-8 to TRBJ1-4, with 9 bases lining up with TRBD1. Germline CDR1 SGHVS, CDR2 FQNEAQ. The trim removed 1 base at V and 7 bases at J, leaving 1 base unmatched. This CDR3 comprises 14 residues. CDR3 nucleotides: TGTGCCAGCAGCTTAGACAGGGGGCGTGAAAAACTGTTTTTT. This gives the protein CASSLDRGREKLFF.

This chain connects TRBV4-1 to TRBJ2-5; TRBD2 agrees at 11 bases. The CDR3 loop spans 16 amino acids. Unmatched junction bases numbered 6, after V lost 2 bases and J lost 4 bases. CDR1 and CDR2 (germline): MGHRA, YSYEKL. CDR3 sequence (DNA): TGCGCCAGCAGCCAATTAGCGGGGGGGCCCCGAGAGACCCAGTACTTC. Amino acids: CASSQLAGGPRETQYF.